Detailed here is one T cell receptor beta chain. This sample is part of a study of blood T cell repertoires in COVID-19. Using immunoSEQ multiplex PCR, the repertoire was profiled, and TCRdb retains in-frame clones only, with some absent. The sample has roughly 14,000 clones; roughly nine tenths are singletons. The V end lost 3 bases, the J end lost 10 bases, and 13 bases lay between the germline ends. There are 12 residues in the CDR3. Germline lookup yields CDR1 DFQATT and CDR2 SNEGSKA (reference sequence). The clonotype comes from a man in his forties or fifties with active COVID-19. The sample consisted of peripheral blood. This chain links TRBV20-1 with TRBJ2-1; no firm D call. CDR3 nucleotides: TGCAGTGCTAGTGCCTTTCTAAGCGAGCAGTTCTTC. Amino acid sequence: CSASAFLSEQFF.